In its sample, the clone carrying this T cell receptor beta chain was seen once. Sequence at one end of the junction differs from germline and may be a read error. The CDR3 has 15 residues. From about 19-30 mg of unsorted bulk tissue, DNA and RNA were co-extracted together. Without exception, tumor samples held over 85% viable tumor cells. The authors made TCR beta cDNA from around 500 ng total RNA with a constant-region primer. Sequencing libraries for TCR beta derived from three nested multiplex PCR rounds that used slightly modified ARM-PCR. Investigators reported that the first two PCR rounds, at 9 to 11 cycles each, used TRBV1-TRBV30 forward primers with a C-beta reverse primer. TCRdb passed the multiplex PCR reads through MiXCR, listing each CDR3 protein once. Of 20,000 to 30,000 distinct CDR3 sequences in the sample, over 65% were seen once. The data stem from a study of tumor-infiltrating lymphocytes in primary liver carcinoma. Study context: Patients included men and women of 30 to 69 years.

The sequence derives from a man in his forties or fifties with primary liver carcinoma and hepatitis B virus infection. V gene TRBV12-3 or TRBV12-4 combines with J gene TRBJ2-5; 10 positions agree with TRBD2. Sequenced sample: liver tumor tissue from sampling region 3. This sample's subset: tumor region T3, left-lateral pole. CDR3 coding DNA: TGTGCCGGCAGGGCGGGTGAGCTAGCGGGAGAGGCCCAGTACTTC. It encodes CAGRAGELAGEAQYF.